This entry is about one TCR beta chain. Germline CDR1 is SGHRS and CDR2 is YFSETQ. The CDR3 runs to 14 residues. The V end was cut by 3 bases, the J end by 5 bases, with 14 bases between. The data were taken from a study of blood T cell repertoires in COVID-19. Study at large: Collection of acute and convalescent COVID-19 samples took place in the United States, Italy and Spain.

The assay was immunoSEQ multiplex PCR, and TCRdb's table has in-frame clones only and misses some. The sample lists roughly 150,000 clones, 65% to 85% occurring once. Participants were aged about 18 to 100 years from around 26 US areas. Donors were grouped by their self-reported clinical history. The sequence was obtained from a man in his 70s who had been exposed to COVID-19. This chain links TRBV5-1 with TRBJ2-5; possibly TRBD2 for D (6 bases). The sequenced sample consisted of PBMCs or T cells enriched from blood (not recorded which). The CDR3 region is CASSSGLTGETQYF. CDR3 DNA: TGCGCCAGCAGCTCCGGACTAACCGGCGAGACCCAGTACTTC.